This TCR beta chain stems from a study of beta chain features in type 1 diabetes. Study overall: In age, gender and cell yields, patients were similar to healthy donors. Study-level findings and limits: Equally in patients and controls, shorter templates might have been favored by PCR. Type 1 diabetes patients had moderately but significantly shorter TCRB CDR3s in all four CD4+ subsets.

This clone was detected a few times. The target antigen is unknown. Post-sort purity exceeded 98% for all sorted populations. V lost 5 bases and J lost 0; bases outside the gene matches: 23. CDR1 and CDR2 from the germline V gene are ENHRY and SYGVKD. The length of the CDR3 is 21 residues. Every bit of the isolated RNA underwent reverse transcription, so sequencing read expressed TCRB transcripts. Generated by immunoSEQ multiplex PCR, the TCRdb table keeps only in-frame clones and is missing some. The sample has around 400,000 clones, roughly 16% seen once; the top ten hold approximately 0.019%. The material sequenced was naive CD4+ T cells from blood. V and J are TRBV10-3 and TRBJ2-3, with TRBD1 identical over 7 bases. The TCR was taken from a young woman in good health. DNA for the CDR3: TGTGCCATCAGTCTCAGAGGCGACAGGGCCCCATCCAAGGCGAGCACAGATACGCAGTATTTT. The encoded protein is CAISLRGDRAPSKASTDTQYF.